This T cell receptor (beta chain) is drawn from a study of cytomegalovirus exposure and HLA in healthy donors (dated 2017 in TCRdb). With respect to the entire study: An earlier analysis of 587 of the donors reported 250 to 300 Gb of sequence data and some 120 million unique TCR beta sequences from 150 million to 200 million T cells. In a later analysis, previously published TCR beta repertoires from 550 to 750 donors were re-analyzed and high-resolution HLA genotyping was added so that TCR occurrence patterns could be studied. Across 398 genotyped donors of the cohort, an average of roughly 250,000 unique TCR beta nucleotide sequences per donor were sequenced, and around 20% of those sequences were non-productive. Donor age, sex, ethnicity and CMV serostatus were compiled alongside the repertoire data. Of the roughly 400 genotyped donors, 65% to 90% fell in the genetic ancestry cluster associated with self-reported Caucasian donors. The T cell repertoires of some 700 subjects were profiled by immunosequencing and related to cytomegalovirus serostatus. All discovery cohort repertoires had been generated using a single sequencing platform. The later analysis used no new phenotypic data to find candidate immune exposures, relying instead on TCR beta sequences and their occurrence across donors. The study aimed to test whether signatures of past pathogen exposure could be identified by cataloging public T cell receptors. Besides the first cohort of about 730 subjects, a separate validation cohort made up of 120 different subjects was used. In an earlier analysis of 550 to 700 of the donors, high-throughput TCR beta sequencing was used to judge whether each TCR beta V gene segment behaved as functional or pseudogenic. An early release that covered approximately 600 HLA-typed donors contained approximately 300 gigabases of sequencing data and 75 million to 100 million unique TCR sequences. HLA typing covered class I and class II loci at four-digit resolution. Typing coverage varied by locus: roughly 620-640 donors for A, B, C, DRB1 and DQB1; under 550 for DQA1; over 600 for DPA1; roughly 450 for DPB1. Several DR-DQ haplotypes were handled as single units for association and clustering because linkage in the cohort was strong. A later genetic analysis used genome-wide SNP genotypes for about 60% of the roughly 700 donors, treating that subset as a discovery cohort. To predict cytomegalovirus infection status, the study combined high-throughput TCR immunosequencing, statistical association of individual TCRs with disease status, and machine learning. Study-wide findings and limitations: Some IMGT-functional V segments, including TRBV6-2 and TRBV6-3, could not be distinguished by the 87-base-pair reads and were therefore excluded. A later analysis found that TCR association rates varied across HLA loci, with DRB1 alleles showing the most associated TCRs and HLA-C alleles the fewest. Compared with the 666-donor mean, donors in an Asian-associated ancestry cluster had fewer N-insertions in productive TCRs, according to a later genetic analysis. It was suggested by the authors that the approach could potentially be generalized to other disease states and immunological phenotypes. In both the original and validation cohorts, the classifier was reported to diagnose cytomegalovirus status with high specificity and sensitivity. A further reported finding was that TCR beta sequences accurately predicted the HLA-A and HLA-B alleles for most subjects in the first cohort. Most TCR sequences were seen in very few donors, while some public TCRs were found in many individuals. According to a later analysis, parvovirus B19, influenza, CMV and Epstein-Barr virus appeared linked to several top co-occurrence clusters. The cohort was sequenced for TCR beta chains only, and without alpha or paired-chain data the features that could be detected were limited. Correlated functional status among segregating V segments might reflect linkage disequilibrium, but an unknown experimental factor could not be ruled out. Broadly in line with IMGT annotations, most TCR beta V segments showed up in productive rearrangements about 87% or about 30% of the time in an earlier analysis of several hundred of the donors. A total of around 150 TCR beta chains were listed by the study as associated with cytomegalovirus. A cluster of highly shared sequence variants was judged likely to represent a technical artifact of the sequencing pipeline. Because counts were too low, roughly 17 rarely observed V segments, including chromosome 9 orphons, were left out of the earlier analysis of about 500 of the donors. In a later analysis, most CMV-associated TCR beta chains were found to appear HLA-restricted, with HLA associations seemingly driven largely by CMV exposure. Because HLA typing was missing for some donors at each locus, association tests included only the typed subset. When HLA alleles, especially DR and DQ, strongly co-occurred, TCR associations were difficult to assign to individual alleles. An association between a missense DCLRE1C variant and V-gene and J-gene trimming of TCR beta chains was found in a later genetic analysis and replicated in an independent cohort. In a later analysis, about 16,000 TCR beta sequences were associated with specific HLA alleles at a false discovery rate of 0.05. The presence/absence analyses assumed that sequencing depth was roughly uniform across donors, and that assumption may not be true. In vitro tests confirmed that a few of the cytomegalovirus-associated TCR beta chains recognize cytomegalovirus antigens. Compared with equally common non-associated chains, HLA-associated TCR beta chains in a later analysis were more clonally expanded and had lower generation probabilities. Immune exposure information for the cohort was limited to CMV serostatus.

In total, roughly 670 healthy bone marrow donors made up the cohort. All cohort members were sampled while nominally healthy, although unrecorded immune exposures were likely present. The donor was CMV seronegative and belonged to the group of over 300 seronegative cohort members. Every donor gave a peripheral blood sample, and the peripheral blood mononuclear cells from that sample were used for TCR beta sequencing. The Qiagen DNeasy Blood Extraction Kit was used to extract genomic DNA from the blood cell samples. Receptor amplification or capture employed the immunoSEQ multiplex PCR assay. The multiplex PCR relied on a mix of 60 forward primers for TCR Vbeta segments and 13 reverse primers for TCR Jbeta segments. Amplification of the CDR3 region of rearranged TCR beta genes was performed with a multiplex PCR assay on genomic DNA. On the Illumina HiSeq System, the amplified TCR beta libraries were sequenced as 87-base-pair reads. The paper's processing steps were these. Across the 666 repertoires, a later analysis counted 75 million to 90 million unique TCR beta chains, approximately 12 million of which were shared by at least two donors. Raw reads were error-corrected and collapsed into unique sequences by a nearest-neighbor algorithm in which closely related sequences were merged to remove PCR and sequencing errors. V, D and J gene segments were assigned by aligning CDR3 sequences to IMGT reference sequences. For a sequence to be retained, at least a six-nucleotide match to both a V gene segment and a J gene segment was required. Rearrangements were classified as productive when the CDR3 lacked stop codons and remained in frame with V and J, and all other rearrangements were classified as non-productive. Following IMGT convention, CDR3 was defined as the stretch from the second conserved V-encoded cysteine up to the conserved J-encoded phenylalanine. The earlier analysis of a few hundred of the donors excluded sequences that lacked an unambiguous match to a single V gene segment. In an earlier analysis of almost 600 of the donors, a V segment was called functional when productive rearrangements were above 56.7%, and segregating when the standard deviation between donors exceeded 5%. A statistical classification framework was built to diagnose cytomegalovirus status from the catalog of TCR beta chain sequences. In a later analysis, V and J genes were assigned by comparing TCR nucleotide sequences against IMGT/GENE-DB human TR gene sequences. In a later analysis, CDR3 sequences and most-parsimonious VDJ recombination scenarios were assigned using the TCRdist pipeline. In a later analysis, each TCR beta chain was defined by its CDR3 amino acid sequence together with its V-gene family, and reads lacking a unique V-gene family were excluded. As a way to deal with suspected cross-contamination and a sequencing artifact, a later analysis dropped hundreds of nucleotide sequences that were highly shared and had low generation probability. In a later analysis, a clonal expansion index was calculated for each public chain from normalized within-repertoire ranks of inferred template counts. In a later analysis, generation probabilities were computed with a VDJ recombination model fitted to out-of-frame rearrangements, and the resulting probabilities were checked against IGoR. In a later analysis, TCR-TCR, TCR-HLA and TCR-CMV co-occurrence was scored with hypergeometric tests, and a repertoire-size bias correction was applied to TCR pairs. In a later analysis, false discovery rates were estimated by permuting HLA or CMV assignments 20 times. In a later analysis, co-occurring TCRs were grouped using DBSCAN, with TCRdist sequence similarity added in when clustering inside HLA-allele-positive subsets. Repertoires with fewer than 30,000 or more than 120,000 public chains, plus five repertoires with anomalous nucleotide sharing, were excluded from co-occurrence clustering. Entries here come from immuneACCESS through TCRdb and include only in-frame sequences with V and J called. Some clones fail to appear in such tables; in the studies checked, an unresolved V gene covers under half of the shortfall, and the cause of the remainder is unknown. From that table come the V and J calls and clone size; the DNA was used to work out D and trimming. This sample holds 150,000 to 170,000 clones; about 68% were observed only once. Of the sample, around 1.5% is held by the ten largest clones.

This clone was seen only once. No antigen is known for it. The sample holds no much larger clone one base away, and base qualities are not on file. Germline trimming amounts to 5 bases on V and 5 bases on J, with 7 as the count of junction bases outside the gene matches. Per the germline V gene, SGHAT is the CDR1 and FQNNGV is the CDR2. Its CDR3 holds 15 amino acids, cysteine through phenylalanine. This entry keeps only the CDR3 DNA: 45 bases, framed from base 1. Sequencing input: PBMCs. This clonotype was obtained from a man between 18 and 35 years old in good health and CMV-seronegative. The V and J genes are TRBV11-2 and TRBJ2-5, with 11 bases aligning to TRBD2. The sequenced DNA is TGTGCCAGCAGCCACTTAGCGGGAGGGGGGGAGACCCAGTACTTC. This translates into CASSHLAGGGETQYF. With the portions outside the CDR3 filled from the reference TRBV11-2 and TRBJ2-5 genes, the complete variable region becomes EAGVAQSPRYKIIEKRQSVAFWCNPISGHATLYWYQQILGQGPKLLIQFQNNGVVDDSQLPKDRFSAERLKGVDSTLKIQPAKLEDSAVYLCASSHLAGGGETQYFGPGTRLLVL.